This TCR beta chain is from a study of blood T cell repertoires in COVID-19. A Seattle source enrolled patients during active infection and followed them longitudinally. In the original analysis: Amplification with reference gene primers provided the estimates of nucleated cell counts. The method was immunoSEQ multiplex PCR; TCRdb's version includes in-frame clones alone and lacks a portion of them. V and J calls and clone size are given by that table; D and trimming were obtained from the DNA. The sample records approximately 330,000 clones, approximately 88% being singletons. Trimming took off 3 bases at V and 3 bases at J, with 9 bases between the two ends. Germline V CDR1 and CDR2: MGHDK, SYGVNS. This CDR3 spans 14 amino acids.

This TCR came from a young man with COVID-19, enrolled during active disease. The chain recombines TRBV25-1 with TRBJ1-5; no definite D call. Sequenced: peripheral blood. The CDR3, as DNA: TGTGCCAGCAGTGATCCCAGTTTCAATCAGCCCCAGCATTTT. Translation gives CASSDPSFNQPQHF.